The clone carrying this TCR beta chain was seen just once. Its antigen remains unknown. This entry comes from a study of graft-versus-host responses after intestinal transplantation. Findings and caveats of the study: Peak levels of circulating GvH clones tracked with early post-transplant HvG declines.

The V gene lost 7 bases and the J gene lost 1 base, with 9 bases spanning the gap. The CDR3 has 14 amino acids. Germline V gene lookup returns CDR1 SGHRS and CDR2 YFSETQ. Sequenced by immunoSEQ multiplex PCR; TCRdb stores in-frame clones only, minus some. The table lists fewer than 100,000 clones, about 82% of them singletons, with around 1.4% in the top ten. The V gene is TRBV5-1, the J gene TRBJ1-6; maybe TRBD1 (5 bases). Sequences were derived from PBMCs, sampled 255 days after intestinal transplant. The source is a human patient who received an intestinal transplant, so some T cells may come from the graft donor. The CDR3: CASGAGSYNSPLHF. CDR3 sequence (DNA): TGCGCCAGCGGGGCAGGGTCCTATAATTCACCCCTCCACTTT.